This is a list of T cell receptor beta chains from one sample in a study of somatic mutations in cytotoxic T cells in rheumatoid arthritis. Repertoires were generated with immunoSEQ multiplex PCR, while TCRdb's copy carries only in-frame clones and drops some. The data hold some 12,000 clones, with around 80% observed a single time. The sample was CD8+ T cells sorted from blood. The receptors originated from a man aged 50 or older in good health. CDR3s include the opening cysteine and the closing phenylalanine or tryptophan. Fields, in order: J gene, CDR3 length, V gene, clone size, D gene, CDR3 protein, CDR3 DNA. D genes are given only for firm matches. Size is stated for part of the rows, as once, few or many counts, or as a class when the clone is expanded.

J: TRBJ2-4
length: 13
V: TRBV7-9
size: .
D: .
CDR3: CASSPREGDIQYF
DNA: TGTGCCAGCAGCCCTCGGGAAGGAGACATTCAGTACTTC

J: TRBJ1-2
length: 13
V: TRBV7-9
size: few
D: .
CDR3: CASRDTANYGYTF
DNA: TGTGCCAGCCGGGACACAGCTAACTATGGCTACACCTTC

J: TRBJ2-5
length: 15
V: TRBV7-9
size: .
D: .
CDR3: CASSIGGLPRETQYF
DNA: TGTGCCAGCAGCATAGGGGGACTGCCAAGGGAGACCCAGTACTTC

J: TRBJ2-7
length: 15
V: TRBV11-3
size: .
D: TRBD1
CDR3: CASSPRTGGWDEQYF
DNA: TGTGCCAGCAGCCCCCGGACAGGGGGCTGGGACGAGCAGTACTTC

J: TRBJ2-7
length: 12
V: TRBV7-8
size: .
D: .
CDR3: CASSYTDYEQYF
DNA: TGTGCCAGCAGTTATACAGACTACGAGCAGTACTTC

J: TRBJ2-3
length: 15
V: TRBV27
size: .
D: TRBD1
CDR3: CASSSPGQGMDTQYF
DNA: TGTGCCAGCAGTTCGCCGGGACAGGGTATGGATACGCAGTATTTT

J: TRBJ2-1
length: 14
V: TRBV6-6
size: .
D: TRBD2
CDR3: CASSPLAGWNEQFF
DNA: TGTGCCAGCAGTCCACTAGCGGGATGGAATGAGCAGTTCTTC

J: TRBJ2-2
length: 13
V: TRBV6-5
size: once
D: .
CDR3: CASSYEGAGELFF
DNA: TGTGCCAGCAGTTATGAAGGGGCCGGGGAGTTGTTTTTT

J: TRBJ2-3
length: 17
V: TRBV10-3
size: .
D: TRBD2
CDR3: CAISEWGLAGSTDTQYF
DNA: TGTGCCATCAGTGAGTGGGGACTAGCGGGGAGCACAGATACGCAGTATTTT

J: TRBJ2-1
length: 14
V: TRBV2
size: .
D: TRBD2
CDR3: CASSPVTGGHEQFF
DNA: TGTGCCAGCAGCCCGGTAACGGGGGGGCATGAGCAGTTCTTC